A selection of T cell receptor beta chains follows, all from one sample in a study of T cells in Graves' hyperthyroidism and ophthalmopathy. MiXCR, run by TCRdb on the multiplex PCR reads, gives a single entry per CDR3 protein. Among hundreds of thousands of distinct CDR3 sequences, nearly 45% were seen once, and the ten largest hold more than 7%. The sequenced material came from peripheral blood or thyroid tissue (not recorded which). Receptor source: an adult man with Graves' disease, either hyperthyroidism or ophthalmopathy (not recorded which). Each CDR3 is given with its conserved first and last residue. Fields, in order: clone size, V gene, J gene, D gene, CDR3 protein, CDR3 DNA. A D gene is named only where the DNA matches it firmly. Some rows mark clone size as missing; the rest say once, few, many or name a class of expanded clone.

>-|TRBV6-5|TRBJ2-7|-
CASSYSAQAYEQYF
TGTGCCAGCAGTTATTCTGCACAGGCCTACGAGCAGTACTTC
>-|TRBV7-9|TRBJ2-7|-
CASSFRDTGANEQYF
TGTGCCAGCAGCTTCCGGGACACGGGGGCCAACGAGCAGTACTTC
>few|TRBV20-1|TRBJ2-7|TRBD1
CSASGRDRGSYEQYF
TGCAGTGCTAGTGGCCGGGACAGGGGCTCCTACGAGCAGTACTTC
>-|TRBV9|TRBJ1-4|-
CASSVGDGIATNEKLFF
TGTGCCAGCAGCGTAGGGGACGGCATTGCAACTAATGAAAAACTGTTTTTT
>-|TRBV7-2|TRBJ1-2|-
CASSVESGMGYGYTF
TGTGCCAGCAGCGTTGAATCAGGGATGGGCTATGGCTACACCTTC
>-|TRBV15|TRBJ1-6|-
CATSRLAGTNSPLHF
TGTGCCACCAGCAGATTGGCCGGAACCAATTCACCCCTCCACTTT
>-|TRBV2|TRBJ1-2|TRBD1
CASSERGQGEAGYTF
TGTGCCAGCAGTGAGAGAGGACAGGGTGAGGCTGGCTACACCTTC
>few|TRBV7-6|TRBJ1-5|-
CASSLFPGRDQPQHF
TGTGCCAGCAGCTTATTTCCAGGGCGGGATCAGCCCCAGCATTTT
>-|TRBV27|TRBJ1-2|TRBD1
CASSLSWTGGRYGYTF
TGTGCCAGCAGTTTATCGTGGACAGGGGGACGGTATGGCTACACCTTC
>-|TRBV6-1|TRBJ2-7|TRBD1
CASSSTGVYEQYF
TGTGCCAGCAGTTCTACAGGGGTCTACGAGCAGTACTTC
>-|TRBV7-8|TRBJ1-5|-
CASSPHAGFGQPQHF
TGTGCCAGCAGCCCTCATGCGGGGTTCGGCCAGCCCCAGCATTTT
>-|TRBV24-1|TRBJ1-1|TRBD1
CATSDRDSYGRGAFF
TGTGCCACCAGTGACCGGGACAGCTATGGCAGGGGAGCTTTCTTT
>many|TRBV29-1|TRBJ1-6|-
CSVRLRGSPLHF
TGCAGCGTTAGACTACGGGGGTCACCCCTCCACTTT
>few|TRBV9|TRBJ1-1|TRBD1
CASSGHRGANTEAFF
TGTGCCAGCAGCGGCCACAGGGGGGCCAACACTGAAGCTTTCTTT
>many|TRBV2|TRBJ1-4|TRBD1
CASSIDRGGEKLFF
TGTGCCAGCAGCATCGACAGGGGTGGCGAAAAACTGTTTTTT
>many|TRBV10-3|TRBJ1-6|-
CAISEPLEDNSPLHF
TGTGCCATCAGTGAACCCCTAGAGGATAATTCACCCCTCCACTTT
>-|TRBV5-1|TRBJ1-1|-
CASSNGEVLGTEAFF
TGCGCCAGCAGCAATGGAGAGGTCTTGGGCACTGAAGCTTTCTTT
>few|TRBV20-1|TRBJ1-3|-
CSARKGSGNTIYF
TGCAGTGCTAGAAAGGGCTCTGGAAACACCATATATTTT
>many|TRBV9|TRBJ1-2|TRBD1
CASSAYRQGANYGYTF
TGTGCCAGCAGCGCTTATCGACAGGGTGCCAACTATGGCTACACCTTC
>many|TRBV10-3|TRBJ1-2|TRBD1
CAISETGDRGYTF
TGTGCCATCAGTGAGACAGGGGATCGGGGCTACACCTTC
>-|TRBV5-3|TRBJ2-7|-
CASNGHTYEQYF
TGTGCCAGCAACGGACACACCTACGAGCAGTACTTC
>few|TRBV20-1|TRBJ1-1|-
CSARLGDTAFF
TGCAGTGCTAGACTGGGGGATACAGCTTTCTTT
>once|TRBV10-3|TRBJ1-2|-
CASSPTSQVAYGYTF
TGTGCCAGCAGTCCGACCTCACAGGTAGCTTACGGCTACACCTTC
>-|TRBV9|TRBJ1-1|-
CASSTEGSPSRSEAFF
TGTGCCAGCAGCACAGAAGGGAGTCCTTCGCGCTCTGAAGCTTTCTTT
>-|TRBV20-1|TRBJ2-5|-
CSARDYEGFQETQYF
TGCAGTGCTAGAGATTATGAGGGGTTTCAAGAGACCCAGTACTTC
>few|TRBV19|TRBJ1-1|-
CASSVMIGTEAFF
TGTGCCAGTAGTGTGATGATAGGGACTGAAGCTTTCTTT
>many|TRBV2|TRBJ1-2|-
CASKNEGGYGYTF
TGTGCCAGCAAAAACGAGGGAGGCTATGGCTACACCTTC
>once|TRBV24-1|TRBJ2-5|TRBD2
CAISETAGVQETQYF
TGTGCCATCAGTGAGACAGCGGGAGTCCAAGAGACCCAGTACTTC
>-|TRBV29-1|TRBJ1-2|TRBD1
CSVEELGGCTF
TGCAGCGTTGAAGAGCTAGGGGGCTGCACCTTC
>-|TRBV20-1|TRBJ1-2|-
CSANEQGFGYGYTF
TGCAGTGCTAACGAACAGGGATTTGGCTATGGCTACACCTTC
>many|TRBV15|TRBJ1-1|-
CATSPGRGTWNTEAFF
TGTGCCACCAGCCCGGGAAGGGGCACATGGAACACTGAAGCTTTCTTT